This is a list of T cell receptor beta chains from one sample in a study of identical twins. One entry per CDR3 protein, called by TCRdb with MiXCR from the 5' RACE reads. The repertoire includes 450,000 or so distinct CDR3 sequences, 24% of them detected once, and around 3% sits in the top ten. The same specimen was also included in a second study, on T cells expressing NK-cell markers.

Sequenced input: CD4+ T cells sorted from blood. The receptors were gathered from a woman aged 18-29 years in good health. CDR3s include the opening cysteine and the closing phenylalanine or tryptophan. A D gene is named only where the DNA matches it firmly. Where a row states a size, it is once, few, many or the class of an expanded clone; other rows omit it.

D: NA
V: TRBV10-3
J: TRBJ2-7
size: NA
CDR3: CAISESPGPEFYEQYF
DNA: TGTGCCATCAGTGAGTCTCCCGGGCCCGAGTTCTACGAGCAGTACTTC

D: TRBD1
V: TRBV12-3/TRBV12-4
J: TRBJ2-3
size: few
CDR3: CASSRDRDTDTQYF
DNA: TGTGCCAGCAGTAGGGACAGAGACACAGATACGCAGTATTTT

D: NA
V: TRBV20-1
J: TRBJ2-1
size: once
CDR3: CSARVISLPYNEQFF
DNA: TGCAGTGCTAGAGTAATCAGTCTTCCCTACAATGAGCAGTTCTTC

D: TRBD1
V: TRBV6-2/TRBV6-3
J: TRBJ2-7
size: few
CDR3: CASSYSIGRRGPPRHEQYF
DNA: TGTGCCAGCAGTTACTCGATAGGGAGAAGGGGGCCTCCTCGTCACGAGCAGTACTTC

D: NA
V: TRBV12-3/TRBV12-4
J: TRBJ2-5
size: few
CDR3: CASRPGAQETQYF
DNA: TGTGCCAGCAGGCCCGGGGCCCAAGAGACCCAGTACTTC

D: NA
V: TRBV18
J: TRBJ1-1
size: many
CDR3: CASSEGIRAEAFF
DNA: TGTGCCAGCTCAGAGGGCATACGCGCTGAAGCTTTCTTT

D: TRBD2
V: TRBV4-3
J: TRBJ2-5
size: NA
CDR3: CASSQSWSSGSQETQYF
DNA: TGCGCCAGCAGCCAAAGTTGGTCTAGCGGGAGCCAAGAGACCCAGTACTTC

D: NA
V: TRBV5-1
J: TRBJ2-1
size: few
CDR3: CASSEADPSNEQFF
DNA: TGCGCCAGCAGCGAAGCGGACCCCTCCAATGAGCAGTTCTTC

D: TRBD2
V: TRBV20-1
J: TRBJ2-7
size: NA
CDR3: CSARDPGGPLGEQYF
DNA: TGCAGTGCTAGAGACCCGGGAGGGCCCCTCGGCGAGCAGTACTTC

D: NA
V: TRBV12-3/TRBV12-4
J: TRBJ2-5
size: NA
CDR3: CASSPGPRAQYF
DNA: TGTGCCAGCAGCCCAGGCCCCAGGGCCCAGTACTTC

D: TRBD2
V: TRBV20-1
J: TRBJ2-4
size: NA
CDR3: CSAPGTNIAKNIQYF
DNA: TGCAGTGCCCCCGGGACTAACATAGCCAAAAACATTCAGTACTTC

D: TRBD1
V: TRBV5-4
J: TRBJ2-3
size: NA
CDR3: CASSGRTGGYTDTQYF
DNA: TGTGCCAGCAGCGGTAGGACAGGGGGGTACACAGATACGCAGTATTTT

D: TRBD1
V: TRBV12-3/TRBV12-4
J: TRBJ1-1
size: few
CDR3: CASRPDRMNTEAFF
DNA: TGTGCCAGCAGGCCGGACAGGATGAACACTGAAGCTTTCTTT

D: NA
V: TRBV5-1
J: TRBJ2-7
size: NA
CDR3: CASSVQGSNEQYF
DNA: TGCGCCAGCAGCGTGCAGGGATCTAACGAGCAGTACTTC

D: TRBD2
V: TRBV12-3/TRBV12-4
J: TRBJ2-1
size: NA
CDR3: CASRRLADYNEQFF
DNA: TGTGCCAGCAGGAGACTAGCGGATTACAATGAGCAGTTCTTC

D: NA
V: TRBV5-1
J: TRBJ2-3
size: NA
CDR3: CASSLPEVDTQYF
DNA: TGCGCCAGCAGCTTGCCGGAGGTTGATACGCAGTATTTT

D: NA
V: TRBV3-1
J: TRBJ2-1
size: few
CDR3: CASSHLQGNEQFF
DNA: TGTGCCAGCAGCCATTTACAGGGAAATGAGCAGTTCTTC

D: NA
V: TRBV7-2
J: TRBJ2-3
size: many
CDR3: CASSSGALLTQYF
DNA: TGTGCCAGCAGCTCCGGGGCACTTCTTACGCAGTATTTT

D: NA
V: TRBV6-1
J: TRBJ1-6
size: NA
CDR3: CASSEVAALRNSPLHF
DNA: TGTGCCAGCAGTGAAGTCGCTGCCCTTAGGAATTCACCCCTCCACTTT

D: NA
V: TRBV10-2
J: TRBJ1-5
size: few
CDR3: CASSEFIVGNQPQHF
DNA: TGCGCCAGCAGTGAGTTCATCGTGGGCAATCAGCCCCAGCATTTT

D: TRBD1
V: TRBV12-3/TRBV12-4
J: TRBJ2-7
size: NA
CDR3: CASSRTGSHEQYF
DNA: TGTGCCAGCAGTCGGACAGGGAGCCACGAGCAGTACTTC

D: NA
V: TRBV24-1
J: TRBJ1-2
size: NA
CDR3: CATRTYGYTF
DNA: TGTGCCACCAGAACTTATGGCTACACCTTC

D: NA
V: TRBV6-2/TRBV6-3
J: TRBJ1-1
size: few
CDR3: CAVQRWMNTEAFF
DNA: TGTGCCGTCCAGAGGTGGATGAACACTGAAGCTTTCTTT

D: TRBD1
V: TRBV7-2
J: TRBJ2-1
size: NA
CDR3: CASSYHRGGEQFF
DNA: TGTGCCAGCAGCTACCACAGGGGCGGTGAGCAGTTCTTC

D: NA
V: TRBV20-1
J: TRBJ2-3
size: NA
CDR3: CCARDVRKTSGTDTQYF
DNA: TGCTGTGCTAGAGATGTGAGAAAGACCTCTGGCACAGATACGCAGTATTTT

D: TRBD2
V: TRBV3-1
J: TRBJ2-1
size: few
CDR3: CASSQEGAGTSVDNEQFF
DNA: TGTGCCAGCAGCCAAGAAGGGGCAGGGACTAGCGTCGACAATGAGCAGTTCTTC

D: NA
V: TRBV7-2
J: TRBJ2-7
size: few
CDR3: CASSLAGDQFVEQYF
DNA: TGTGCCAGCAGCTTAGCGGGAGATCAGTTTGTAGAGCAGTACTTC

D: NA
V: TRBV4-3
J: TRBJ1-1
size: NA
CDR3: CASSQQVYNTEAFF
DNA: TGCGCCAGCAGCCAACAGGTGTACAACACTGAAGCTTTCTTT

D: NA
V: TRBV9
J: TRBJ2-6
size: few
CDR3: CASSVGLSGANVLTF
DNA: TGTGCCAGCAGCGTAGGCCTCTCTGGGGCCAACGTCCTGACTTTC

D: NA
V: TRBV20-1
J: TRBJ2-3
size: NA
CDR3: CSARVPPLDTQYF
DNA: TGCAGTGCTAGAGTTCCCCCTCTGGATACGCAGTATTTT

D: NA
V: TRBV6-5
J: TRBJ1-1
size: NA
CDR3: CASSYGFTEAFF
DNA: TGTGCCAGCAGTTACGGGTTTACCGAAGCTTTCTTT